The entry below gives a single T cell receptor beta chain sequence along with its context. The specificity of this receptor is unknown. The junction departs from germline at one end; a sequencing error may be responsible. The data are from a study of T cell repertoires in aging, cancer and after chemotherapy (dated by TCRdb to about 2019). Some background on the complete study: Donors spanned six age groups from 30 or younger to 70 or older, with at least three individuals per group. In the solid tumor group, the paired samples taken before and after chemotherapy came from patients with brain tumors (glioblastoma) who were receiving therapy based on temozolomide. Alongside under 100 healthy donors serving as a reference group, the cohort included approximately 220 cancer patients, of whom about 94 had hematological cancers and 120 to 130 had solid cancers. Millions of TCR reads were contained in the full dataset. To look at immunoaging and at how T cells reconstitute after chemotherapy, the study profiled TCR beta repertoires in peripheral blood from both healthy donors and cancer patients. Study-level results and caveats: In healthy donors, the decline in TCR diversity with age was mainly due to loss of richness, whereas in cancer patients loss of evenness also played a role. In both cancer cohorts, median generation probability rose over the chemotherapy interval, which suggests that the repertoire was reconstituted through rebound thymic output. It was noted by the authors that conclusions about immunological memory after chemotherapy cannot be drawn from the repertoire data. Significantly lower blood TCR diversity and higher clonality were observed in untreated patients with hematological or solid cancers than in age-matched healthy donors.

Instead of sorted cells or RNA, genomic DNA extracted from peripheral blood served as the source for amplifying TCR beta rearrangements. The CDR3 numbers 14 residues from cysteine through phenylalanine. Only the CDR3 region is kept as DNA, spanning 42 bases read in frame from base 1. The germline V gene yields SGHDT for CDR1 and YYEEEE for CDR2. Rearranged TRB sequences spanning V, D and J segments were amplified in a multiplex touch-down PCR with a mixed TRB-A/B primer pool. Illumina adapters and sample indices were attached to the amplicons through two consecutive PCR reactions run with Phusion HS II polymerase. Amplicons were gel-purified using the NucleoSpin Gel and PCR Clean-up kit and were subsequently checked with Qubit and an Agilent 2100 Bioanalyzer. The libraries were sequenced on an Illumina MiSeq with 600-cycle, single-indexed, paired-end runs. The paper's processing steps were these. MiXCR versions 2.12 and 3.0.5 were used to process the TRB sequences. Each unique CDR3 nucleotide sequence was counted as one clone, and only productive sequences with at least two reads were retained. The repertoire metrics were Shannon diversity, evenness, clonality (defined as one minus evenness), and alpha-parameterized diversity profiles covering alpha 0 to 5. The IGoR algorithm was used to compute generation probabilities of clones in paired pre- and post-chemotherapy samples. The public reads were reanalyzed by TCRdb: fastp trimming at Q25, MiXCR alignment, in-frame beta chains only. Rows with a matching CDR3 protein are joined into one entry that keeps the most common DNA and genes. None of the V and J calls come from the authors' own analysis; TCRdb made them. The sample table records roughly 7,800 distinct CDR3 sequences; roughly 56% of these occur just once. The top ten constitute about 4% of the sample.

The sequenced sample consisted of blood. This chain is built from TRBV5-6 and TRBJ2-7; TRBD2 fits 8 bases in the junction. This sequence was found in a human donor with a solid tumor. In nucleotides, the sequence is TGTGCCACCAGCTTATACGGGAGGGCCCACGAGCAGTACTTC. Its product reads: CATSLYGRAHEQYF.